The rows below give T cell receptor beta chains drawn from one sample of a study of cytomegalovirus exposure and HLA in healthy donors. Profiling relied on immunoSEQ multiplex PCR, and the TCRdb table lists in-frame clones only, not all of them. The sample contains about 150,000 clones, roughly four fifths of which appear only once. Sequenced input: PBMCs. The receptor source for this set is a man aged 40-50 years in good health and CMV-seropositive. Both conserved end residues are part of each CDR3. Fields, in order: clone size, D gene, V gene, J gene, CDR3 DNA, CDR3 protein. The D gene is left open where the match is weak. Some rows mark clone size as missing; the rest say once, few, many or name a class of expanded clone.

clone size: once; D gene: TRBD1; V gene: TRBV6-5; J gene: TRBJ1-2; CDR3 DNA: TGTGCCAGCAGTTACTCGTTGCAGGGGGCCTATGGCTACACCTTC; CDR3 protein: CASSYSLQGAYGYTF
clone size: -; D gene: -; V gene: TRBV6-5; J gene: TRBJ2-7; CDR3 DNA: TGTGCCAGCAGTTACGGTCAGGGGGGCTACGAGCAGTACTTC; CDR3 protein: CASSYGQGGYEQYF
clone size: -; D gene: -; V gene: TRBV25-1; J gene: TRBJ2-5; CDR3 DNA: TGTGCCACCGACGGATTCTTAGCGGAACAAGAGACCCAGTACTTC; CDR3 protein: CATDGFLAEQETQYF
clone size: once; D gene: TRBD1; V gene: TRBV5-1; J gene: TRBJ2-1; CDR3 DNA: TGCGCCAGCAGCTTGAGGGGGCCCGGAAGCAACAATGAGCAGTTCTTC; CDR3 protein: CASSLRGPGSNNEQFF
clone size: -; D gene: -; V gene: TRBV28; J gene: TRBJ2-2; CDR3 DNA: TGTGCCAGCAGAGCCGAGCGCGACACCGGGGAGCTGTTTTTT; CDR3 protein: CASRAERDTGELFF
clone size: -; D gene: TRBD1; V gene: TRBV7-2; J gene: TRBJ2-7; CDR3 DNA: TGTGCCAGCAGCGCCCGACAGGGGGGTTACGAGCAGTACTTC; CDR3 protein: CASSARQGGYEQYF
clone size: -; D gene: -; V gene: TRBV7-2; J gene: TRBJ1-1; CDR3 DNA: TGTGCCAGCAGCTTAGCGGGGGGAACCACTGAAGCTTTCTTT; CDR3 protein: CASSLAGGTTEAFF
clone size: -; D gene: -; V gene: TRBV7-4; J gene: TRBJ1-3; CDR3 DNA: TGTGCCAGCAGCTTAGGGCAGGGGATAGCTGGAAACACCATATATTTT; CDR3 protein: CASSLGQGIAGNTIYF
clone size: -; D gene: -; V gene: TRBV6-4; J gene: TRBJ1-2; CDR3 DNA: TGTGCCAGCAGTGACTCGATACCGGAGGGAGGTTACACCTTC; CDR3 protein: CASSDSIPEGGYTF
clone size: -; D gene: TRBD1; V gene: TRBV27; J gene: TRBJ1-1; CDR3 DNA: TGTGCCAGCAGCCCCAGGGGGGACACACTTTCTTTCTTT; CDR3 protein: CASSPRGDTLSFF
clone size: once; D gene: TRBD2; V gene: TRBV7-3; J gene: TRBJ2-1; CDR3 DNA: TGTGCCAGCAGCTCCTCTCGGGGTAGCGGGGCCATCTACAATGAGCAGTTCTTC; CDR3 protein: CASSSSRGSGAIYNEQFF
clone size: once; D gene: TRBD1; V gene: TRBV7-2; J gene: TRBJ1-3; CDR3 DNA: TGTGCCAGCAGCATACAGGGGGCTGGAAACACCATATATTTT; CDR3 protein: CASSIQGAGNTIYF
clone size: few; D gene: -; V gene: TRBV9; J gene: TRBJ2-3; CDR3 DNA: TGTGCCAGCAGCGTAGCTTGGAGCGATACGCAGTATTTT; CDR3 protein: CASSVAWSDTQYF
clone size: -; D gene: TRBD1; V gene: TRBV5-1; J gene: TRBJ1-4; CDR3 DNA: TGCGCCAGCAGCCCAGGACAGGGGGCAGCTAATGAAAAACTGTTTTTT; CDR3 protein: CASSPGQGAANEKLFF
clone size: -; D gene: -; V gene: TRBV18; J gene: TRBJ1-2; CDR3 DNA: TGTGCCAGCTCACCACCGCAGGCAGGGGTGTATGGCTACACCTTC; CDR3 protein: CASSPPQAGVYGYTF
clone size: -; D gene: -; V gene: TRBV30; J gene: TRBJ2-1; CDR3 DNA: TGTGCCTGCACATACATGGCGAGGGCCCAGGAGCAGTTCTTC; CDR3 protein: CACTYMARAQEQFF
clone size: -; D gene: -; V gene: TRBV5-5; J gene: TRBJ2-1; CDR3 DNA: TGTGCCAGCAGCTTGGCCGACAATGAGCAGTTCTTC; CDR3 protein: CASSLADNEQFF
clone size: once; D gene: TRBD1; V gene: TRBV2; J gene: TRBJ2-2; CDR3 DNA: TGTGCCAGCAGCCCCTATTCAGGGGGCGACACCGGGGAGCTGTTTTTT; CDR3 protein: CASSPYSGGDTGELFF
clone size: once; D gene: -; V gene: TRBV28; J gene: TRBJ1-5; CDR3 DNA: TGTGCCAGCACCCCGTCGGGGTATAACGATCAGCCCCAGCATTTT; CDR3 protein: CASTPSGYNDQPQHF
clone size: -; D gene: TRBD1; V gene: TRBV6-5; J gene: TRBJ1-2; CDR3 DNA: TGTGCCAGCAGTGGGGACAGTTATGGCTACACCTTC; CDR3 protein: CASSGDSYGYTF
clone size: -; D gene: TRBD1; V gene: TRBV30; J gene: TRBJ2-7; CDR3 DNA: TGTGCCTGGGGGAGGGGACAGGGAGTATACGAGCAGTACTTC; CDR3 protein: CAWGRGQGVYEQYF
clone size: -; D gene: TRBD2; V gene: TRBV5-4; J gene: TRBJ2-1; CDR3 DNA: TGTGCCAGCAGCTTGGGGGGAGGGCGAGTGATCTCCTACAATGAGCAGTTCTTC; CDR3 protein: CASSLGGGRVISYNEQFF